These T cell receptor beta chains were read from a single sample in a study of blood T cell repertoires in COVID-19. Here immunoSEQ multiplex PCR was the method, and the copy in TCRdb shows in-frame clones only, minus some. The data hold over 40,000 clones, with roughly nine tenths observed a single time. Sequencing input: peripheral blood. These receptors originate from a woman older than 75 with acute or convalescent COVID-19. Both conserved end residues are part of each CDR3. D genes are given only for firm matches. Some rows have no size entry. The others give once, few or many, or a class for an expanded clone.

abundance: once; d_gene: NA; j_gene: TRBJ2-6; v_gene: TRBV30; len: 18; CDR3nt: TGTGCCTGGAGTGTAAGCAGGGCGACACACTCTGGGGCCAACGTCCTGACTTTC; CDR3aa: CAWSVSRATHSGANVLTF
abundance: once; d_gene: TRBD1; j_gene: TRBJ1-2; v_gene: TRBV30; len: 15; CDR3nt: TGTGCCTGGAGTCCAGGGGGTCCTACCGCCCTTGGCTACACCTTC; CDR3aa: CAWSPGGPTALGYTF
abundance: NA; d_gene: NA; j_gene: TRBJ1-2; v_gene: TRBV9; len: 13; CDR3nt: TGTGCCAGCAGCGTAGAACAGAACTATGGCTACACCTTC; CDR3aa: CASSVEQNYGYTF
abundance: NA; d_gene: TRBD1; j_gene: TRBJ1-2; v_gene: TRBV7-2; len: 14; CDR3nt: TGTGCCAGCAGCGCCCGGGACAGTCGTAACGGCTACACCTTC; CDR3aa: CASSARDSRNGYTF
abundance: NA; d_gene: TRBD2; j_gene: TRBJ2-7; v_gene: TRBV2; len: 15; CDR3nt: TGTGCCAGCAGTGTCACAAGAAGCGGGGCGTACGAGCAGTACTTC; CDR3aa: CASSVTRSGAYEQYF
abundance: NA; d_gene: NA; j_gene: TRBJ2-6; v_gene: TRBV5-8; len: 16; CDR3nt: TGTGCCAGCAGCCTGTACAGGGCGGGTGGGGCCAACGTCCTGACTTTC; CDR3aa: CASSLYRAGGANVLTF
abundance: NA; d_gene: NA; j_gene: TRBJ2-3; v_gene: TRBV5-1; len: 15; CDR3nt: TGCGCCAGCAGCTTGCCGGAGGGCCCTCAGGGAACGCAGTATTTT; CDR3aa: CASSLPEGPQGTQYF
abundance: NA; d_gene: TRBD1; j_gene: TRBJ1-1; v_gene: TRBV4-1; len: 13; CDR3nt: TGCGCCAGCAGACGGGGACAGAGCACTGAAGCTTTCTTT; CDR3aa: CASRRGQSTEAFF
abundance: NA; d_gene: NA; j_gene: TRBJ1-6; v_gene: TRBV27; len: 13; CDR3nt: TGTGCCAGCAGTCGAGACAGGAATTCACCCCTCCACTTT; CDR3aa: CASSRDRNSPLHF
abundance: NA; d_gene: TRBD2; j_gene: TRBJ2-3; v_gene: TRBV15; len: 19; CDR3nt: TGTGCCACCAGCAGAGATGGGGTCGGGAGGGCCGCTCTTTCGGATACGCAGTATTTT; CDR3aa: CATSRDGVGRAALSDTQYF
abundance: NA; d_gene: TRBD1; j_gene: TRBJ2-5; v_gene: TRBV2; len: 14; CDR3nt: TGTGCCAGCAACACAGGGGGGTCTGTAGAGACCCAGTACTTC; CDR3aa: CASNTGGSVETQYF
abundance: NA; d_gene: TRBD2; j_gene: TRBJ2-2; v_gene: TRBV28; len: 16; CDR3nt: TGTGCCAGCAGTCGCTCTAGCGGGAGGGCCATCGGGGAGCTGTTTTTT; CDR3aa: CASSRSSGRAIGELFF